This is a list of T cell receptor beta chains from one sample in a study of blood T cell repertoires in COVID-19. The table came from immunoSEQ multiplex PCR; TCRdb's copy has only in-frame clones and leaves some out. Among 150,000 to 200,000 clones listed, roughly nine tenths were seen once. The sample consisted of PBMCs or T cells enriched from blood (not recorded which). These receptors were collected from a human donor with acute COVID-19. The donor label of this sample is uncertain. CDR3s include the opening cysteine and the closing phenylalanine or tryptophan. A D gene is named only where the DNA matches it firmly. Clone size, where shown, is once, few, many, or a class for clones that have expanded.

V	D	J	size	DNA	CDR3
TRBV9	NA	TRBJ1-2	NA	TGTGCCAGCAGCGGAGAGACAGTCACCTTC	CASSGETVTF
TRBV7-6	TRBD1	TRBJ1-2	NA	TGTGCCAGCAGCTTAGCCACCCCGGGACAGGGACCCTCCGGGTATGGCTACACCTTC	CASSLATPGQGPSGYGYTF
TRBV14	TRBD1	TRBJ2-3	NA	TGTGCCAGCAGCCTTTGGACAGGGGGCTCAGATACGCAGTATTTT	CASSLWTGGSDTQYF
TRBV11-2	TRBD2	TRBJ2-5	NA	TGTGCCAGCAGCTTAGGGCCTAGCGGGGGGCTAGAGACCCAGTACTTC	CASSLGPSGGLETQYF
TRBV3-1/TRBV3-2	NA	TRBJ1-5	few	TGTGCCAGCAGCCAAGGGTTTGGAGGGGCGAGCAATCAGCCCCAGCATTTT	CASSQGFGGASNQPQHF
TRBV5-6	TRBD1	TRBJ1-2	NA	TGTGCCAGCAGCTTAGGACAGGGGAGTGGCTACACCTTC	CASSLGQGSGYTF
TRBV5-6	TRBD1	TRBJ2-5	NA	TGTGCCAGCAGCCACCGGGACAGGGGCCCGAGCGCCCAGTACTTC	CASSHRDRGPSAQYF
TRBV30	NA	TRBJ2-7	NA	TGTGCCTACAGGGTAGCGGGGTCCAGGGGGACGGAGCAGTACTTC	CAYRVAGSRGTEQYF
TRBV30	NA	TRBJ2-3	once	TGTGCCTGGAGTGTAAGGCTGGGCGCAGATACGCAGTATTTT	CAWSVRLGADTQYF
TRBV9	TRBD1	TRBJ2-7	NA	TGTGCCAGCAGCGAGGGACAGGGGACCTACGAGCAGTACTTC	CASSEGQGTYEQYF
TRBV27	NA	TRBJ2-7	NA	TGTGCCAGCAGCCCCGGAGCCTCCTACGAGCAGTACTTC	CASSPGASYEQYF
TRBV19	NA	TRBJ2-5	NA	TGTGCCAGTAGGGGGCCAGAGACCCAGTACTTC	CASRGPETQYF
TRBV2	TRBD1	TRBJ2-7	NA	TGTGCCAGCAGGGGGGACAGGGGACTTGCCTACGAGCAGTACTTC	CASRGDRGLAYEQYF
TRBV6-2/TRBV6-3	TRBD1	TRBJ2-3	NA	TGTGCCAGCAGTTACTCGGGACAGGCTACGGGCACAGATACGCAGTATTTT	CASSYSGQATGTDTQYF